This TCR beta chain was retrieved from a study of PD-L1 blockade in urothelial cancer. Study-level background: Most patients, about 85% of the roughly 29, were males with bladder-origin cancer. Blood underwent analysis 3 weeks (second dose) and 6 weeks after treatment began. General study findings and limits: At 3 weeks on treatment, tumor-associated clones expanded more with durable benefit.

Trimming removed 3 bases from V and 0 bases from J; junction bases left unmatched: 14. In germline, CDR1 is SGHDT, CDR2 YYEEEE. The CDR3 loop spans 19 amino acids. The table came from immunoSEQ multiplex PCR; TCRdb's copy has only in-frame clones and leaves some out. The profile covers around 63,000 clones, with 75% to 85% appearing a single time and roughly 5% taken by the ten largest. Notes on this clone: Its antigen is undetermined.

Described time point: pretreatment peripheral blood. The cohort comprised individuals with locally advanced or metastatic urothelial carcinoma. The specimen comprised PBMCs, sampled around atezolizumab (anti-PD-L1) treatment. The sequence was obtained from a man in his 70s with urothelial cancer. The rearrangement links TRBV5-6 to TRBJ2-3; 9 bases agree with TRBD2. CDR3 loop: CASSSPFGGGAESTDTQYF. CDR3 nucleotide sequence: TGTGCCAGCAGCTCCCCTTTTGGCGGGGGGGCAGAAAGCACAGATACGCAGTATTTT.